The 5 T cell receptor beta chains below all came from one sample that was sequenced in a study of neoadjuvant anti-PD-1 for oral cavity cancer. Using immunoSEQ multiplex PCR, the repertoire was profiled, and TCRdb retains in-frame clones only, with some absent. Of some 11,000 clones in the sample, about 61% were seen once. The sample in question was tumor tissue, obtained before nivolumab (anti-PD-1) treatment. The receptor set was obtained from a person aged 35-80 years with oral cavity squamous cell carcinoma. The donor label of this sample is uncertain.

The rearrangement uses TRBV10-3 and TRBJ1-1; 9 positions agree with TRBD1. The CDR3 covers 13 residues. With 10 bases clipped from V and 0 bases from J, the junction kept 3 bases outside the gene matches. CDR1 ENHRY and CDR2 SYGVKD come from the germline V gene. In DNA, the CDR3 is TGTGCCACTAACAGGGGGCTGAACACTGAAGCTTTCTTT. Translation gives CATNRGLNTEAFF.

CDR3 sequence: CAISESGTEGTQYF. The CDR3 bases are TGTGCCATCAGTGAGTCCGGCACCGAGGGGACCCAGTACTTC. The genes are TRBV10-3 and TRBJ2-5; tentative D call: TRBD2 (5 bases). CDR3 length: 14 residues. CDR1 is ENHRY, CDR2 SYGVKD, per germline. V was trimmed by 0 bases and J by 7 bases, leaving 12 bases between them.

The rearrangement joins TRBV2 to TRBJ2-7; TRBD1 aligns across 8 bases. J lost 2 bases, V lost 6 bases, and 6 bases had no gene match. CDR3 length: 14 residues. From germline, CDR1 is SNHLY and CDR2 FYNNEI. The CDR3 region is CASRAGTGTYEQYF. The CDR3 region has the DNA TGTGCCAGCAGGGCCGGGACAGGCACCTACGAGCAGTACTTC. The whole variable domain, filled in from reference TRBV2 and TRBJ2-7, reads EPEVTQTPSHQVTQMGQEVILRCVPISNHLYFYWYRQILGQKVEFLVSFYNNEISEKSEIFDDQFSVERPDGSNFTLKIRSTKLEDSAMYFCASRAGTGTYEQYFGPGTRLTVT.

V usage is TRBV19 and J usage is TRBJ1-2, with a tentative D call TRBD1 (6 bases). The length of the CDR3 is 14 residues. Germline values: CDR1 LNHDA, CDR2 SQIVND (reference sequence). V was clipped by 2 bases and J by 2 bases, with 9 bases between them. The chain's CDR3 is CASSIRQENYGYTF. The DNA for the CDR3 is TGTGCCAGTAGTATACGACAGGAAAACTATGGCTACACCTTC.

This clone was counted a few times. This chain connects TRBV5-5 to TRBJ1-6; D not certain. The CDR3 runs to 16 residues. Germline values: CDR1 SGHKS, CDR2 YYEKEE (reference sequence). V was pared by 0 bases and J by 7 bases, with 14 bases between. DNA for the CDR3: TGTGCCAGCAGCTTGGGTCTCTGGTCGGAAAATTCACCCCTCCACTTT. Its protein product is CASSLGLWSENSPLHF.